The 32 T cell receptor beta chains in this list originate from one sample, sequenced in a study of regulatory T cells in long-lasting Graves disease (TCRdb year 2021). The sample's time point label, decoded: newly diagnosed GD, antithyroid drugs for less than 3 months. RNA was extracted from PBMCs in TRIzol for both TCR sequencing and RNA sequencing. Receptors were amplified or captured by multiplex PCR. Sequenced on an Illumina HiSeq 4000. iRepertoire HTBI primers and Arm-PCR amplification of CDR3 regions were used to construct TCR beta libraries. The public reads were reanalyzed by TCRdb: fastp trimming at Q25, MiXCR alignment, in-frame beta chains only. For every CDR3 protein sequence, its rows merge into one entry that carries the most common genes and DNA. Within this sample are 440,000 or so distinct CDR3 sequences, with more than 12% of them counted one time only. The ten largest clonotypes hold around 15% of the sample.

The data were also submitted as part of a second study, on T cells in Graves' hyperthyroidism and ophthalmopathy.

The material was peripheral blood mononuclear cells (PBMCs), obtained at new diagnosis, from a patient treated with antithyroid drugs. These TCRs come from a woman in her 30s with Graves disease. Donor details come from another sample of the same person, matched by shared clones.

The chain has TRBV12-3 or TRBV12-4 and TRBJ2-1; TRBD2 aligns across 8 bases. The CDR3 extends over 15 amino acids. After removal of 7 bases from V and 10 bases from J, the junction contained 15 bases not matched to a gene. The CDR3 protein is CASTPRAGVTGEQFF. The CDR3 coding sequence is TGTGCCAGCACCCCCCGAGCGGGAGTAACAGGGGAGCAGTTCTTC.

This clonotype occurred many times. CDR3 DNA: TGTGCCAGCAGTTTAGTGGGCGGTCAAGTGGGTGGCTACACCTTC. Protein product: CASSLVGGQVGGYTF. The V gene is TRBV12-3 or TRBV12-4, the J gene TRBJ1-2, with unresolved D. CDR3 length equals 15 residues. The V and J ends lost 1 base and 7 bases respectively, with 16 bases between them.

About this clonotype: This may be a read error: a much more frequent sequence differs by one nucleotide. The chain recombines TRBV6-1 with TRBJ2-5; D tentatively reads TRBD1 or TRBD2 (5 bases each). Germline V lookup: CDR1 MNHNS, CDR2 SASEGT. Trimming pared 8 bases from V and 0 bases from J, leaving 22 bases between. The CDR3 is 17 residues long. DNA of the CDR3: TGTGCCAGCGGGCGGACGGTGTCACGGGGCTACCAAGAGACCCAGTACTTC. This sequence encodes CASGRTVSRGYQETQYF.

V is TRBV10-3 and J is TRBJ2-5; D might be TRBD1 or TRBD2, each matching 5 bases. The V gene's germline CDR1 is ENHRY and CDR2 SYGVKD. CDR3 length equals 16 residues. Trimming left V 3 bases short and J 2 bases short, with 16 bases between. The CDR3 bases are TGTGCCATCAGTGATCCCAGAGGGGAGCCTCAAGAGACCCAGTACTTC. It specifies CAISDPRGEPQETQYF.

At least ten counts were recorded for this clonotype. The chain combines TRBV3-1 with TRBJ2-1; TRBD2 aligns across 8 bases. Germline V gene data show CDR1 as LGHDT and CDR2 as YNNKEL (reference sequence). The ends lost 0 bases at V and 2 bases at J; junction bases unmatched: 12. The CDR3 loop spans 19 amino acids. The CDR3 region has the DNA TGTGCCAGCAGCCAAGATAAGGGACTAGTGGGGGCCCCCTACAATGAGCAGTTCTTC. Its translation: CASSQDKGLVGAPYNEQFF.

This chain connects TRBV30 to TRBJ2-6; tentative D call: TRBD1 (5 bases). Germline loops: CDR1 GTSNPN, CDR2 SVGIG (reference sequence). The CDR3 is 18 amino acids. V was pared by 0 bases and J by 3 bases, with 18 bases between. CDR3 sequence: CAWSVDSGRESGANVLTF. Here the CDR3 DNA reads TGTGCCTGGAGTGTAGACTCGGGCAGGGAAAGTGGGGCCAACGTCCTGACTTTC.

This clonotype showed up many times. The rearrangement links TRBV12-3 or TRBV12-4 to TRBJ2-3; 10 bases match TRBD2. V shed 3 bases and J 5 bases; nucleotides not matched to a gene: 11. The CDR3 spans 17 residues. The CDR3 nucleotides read TGTGCCAGCAGTTTCGTCGGGCTAGCGGGAGTTGTAGATACGCAGTATTTT. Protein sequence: CASSFVGLAGVVDTQYF.

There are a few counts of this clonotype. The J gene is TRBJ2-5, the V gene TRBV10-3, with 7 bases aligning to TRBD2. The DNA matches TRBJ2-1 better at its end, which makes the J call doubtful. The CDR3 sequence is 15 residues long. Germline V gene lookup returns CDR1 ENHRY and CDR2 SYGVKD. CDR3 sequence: CAISDREAGVNEQFF. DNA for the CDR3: TGTGCCATCAGTGATCGGGAGGCAGGAGTTAATGAGCAGTTCTTC.

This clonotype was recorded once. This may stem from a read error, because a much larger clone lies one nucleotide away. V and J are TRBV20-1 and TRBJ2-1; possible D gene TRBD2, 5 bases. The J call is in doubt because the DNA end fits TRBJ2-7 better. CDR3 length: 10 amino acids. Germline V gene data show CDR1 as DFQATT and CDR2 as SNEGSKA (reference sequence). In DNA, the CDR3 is TGCAGAGCGGCGGGCAATGAGCAGTACTTC. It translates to CRAAGNEQYF.

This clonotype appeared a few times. The CDR3 sequence: CAIEGPPYNEQFF. As DNA, the CDR3 is TGTGCCATCGAGGGCCCTCCCTACAATGAGCAGTTCTTC. V gene TRBV10-3 combines with J gene TRBJ2-1, with D perhaps matching TRBD2 (5 bases). Per the germline V gene, CDR1 is ENHRY and CDR2 is SYGVKD. This CDR3 region has 13 residues. Trimming left V 8 bases short and J 2 bases short, with 10 bases between.

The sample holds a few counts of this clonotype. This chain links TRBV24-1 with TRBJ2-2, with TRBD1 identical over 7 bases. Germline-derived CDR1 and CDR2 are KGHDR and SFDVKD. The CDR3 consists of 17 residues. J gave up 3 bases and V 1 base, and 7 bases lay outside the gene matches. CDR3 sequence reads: CATSDFTETGHTGELFF. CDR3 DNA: TGTGCCACCAGTGATTTTACCGAGACAGGGCACACCGGGGAGCTGTTTTTT.

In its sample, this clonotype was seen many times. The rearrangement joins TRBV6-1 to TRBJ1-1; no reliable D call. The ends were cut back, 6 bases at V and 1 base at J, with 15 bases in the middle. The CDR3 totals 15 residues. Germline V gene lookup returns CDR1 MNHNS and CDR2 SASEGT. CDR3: CASRPKQRTNTEAFF. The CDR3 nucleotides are TGTGCCAGCAGACCGAAACAACGAACGAACACTGAAGCTTTCTTT.

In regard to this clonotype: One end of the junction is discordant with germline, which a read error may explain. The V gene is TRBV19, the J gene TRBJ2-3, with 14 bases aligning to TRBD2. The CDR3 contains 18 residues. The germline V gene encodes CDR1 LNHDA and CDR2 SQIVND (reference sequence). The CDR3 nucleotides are TGTACCAGTAGTCTCGGGACTAGCGGGAGAGAAGGCACAGATACGCAGTATTTT. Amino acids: CTSSLGTSGREGTDTQYF.

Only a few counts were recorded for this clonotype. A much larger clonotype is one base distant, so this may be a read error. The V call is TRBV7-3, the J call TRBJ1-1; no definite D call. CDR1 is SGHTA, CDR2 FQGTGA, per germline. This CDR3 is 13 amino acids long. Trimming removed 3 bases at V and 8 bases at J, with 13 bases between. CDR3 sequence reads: CASSFGRGEEAFF. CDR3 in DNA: TGTGCCAGCAGCTTTGGGCGCGGGGAAGAAGCTTTCTTT.

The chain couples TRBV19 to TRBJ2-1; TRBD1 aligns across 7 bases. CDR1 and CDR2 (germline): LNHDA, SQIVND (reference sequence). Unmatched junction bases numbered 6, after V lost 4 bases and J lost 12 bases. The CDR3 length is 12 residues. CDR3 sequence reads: CASSTGGTGQFF. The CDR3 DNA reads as TGTGCCAGTAGTACAGGGGGTACAGGGCAGTTCTTC.

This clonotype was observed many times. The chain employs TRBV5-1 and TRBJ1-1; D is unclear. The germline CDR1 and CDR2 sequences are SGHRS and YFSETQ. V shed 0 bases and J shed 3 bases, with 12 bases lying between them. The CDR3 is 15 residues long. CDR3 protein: CASSLESIGDTEAFF. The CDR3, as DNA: TGCGCCAGCAGCTTGGAGTCAATCGGGGACACTGAAGCTTTCTTT.

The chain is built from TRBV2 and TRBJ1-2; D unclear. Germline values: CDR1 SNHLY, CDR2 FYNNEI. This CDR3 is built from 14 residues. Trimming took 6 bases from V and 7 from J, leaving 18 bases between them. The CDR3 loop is CASSLRDLGFGYTF. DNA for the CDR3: TGTGCCAGCAGCCTCCGGGATCTGGGCTTTGGCTACACCTTC.

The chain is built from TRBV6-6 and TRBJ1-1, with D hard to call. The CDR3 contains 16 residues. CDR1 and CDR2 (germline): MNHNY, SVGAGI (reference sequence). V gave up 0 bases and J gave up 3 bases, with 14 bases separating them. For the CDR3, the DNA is TGTGCCAGCAGTTACTCGTATCGCTTTCTAGACACTGAAGCTTTCTTT. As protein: CASSYSYRFLDTEAFF.

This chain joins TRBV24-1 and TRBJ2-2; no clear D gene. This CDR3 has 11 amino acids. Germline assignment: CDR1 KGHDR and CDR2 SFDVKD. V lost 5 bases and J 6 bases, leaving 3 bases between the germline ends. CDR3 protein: CATSGPGELFF. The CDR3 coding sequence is TGTGCCACCAGTGGGCCCGGGGAGCTGTTTTTT.

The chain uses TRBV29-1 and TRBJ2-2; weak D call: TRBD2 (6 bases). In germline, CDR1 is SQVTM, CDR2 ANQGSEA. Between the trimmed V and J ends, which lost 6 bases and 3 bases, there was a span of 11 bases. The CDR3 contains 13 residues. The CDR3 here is CSVRASDTGELFF. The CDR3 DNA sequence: TGCAGCGTGAGGGCTAGCGACACCGGGGAGCTGTTTTTT.

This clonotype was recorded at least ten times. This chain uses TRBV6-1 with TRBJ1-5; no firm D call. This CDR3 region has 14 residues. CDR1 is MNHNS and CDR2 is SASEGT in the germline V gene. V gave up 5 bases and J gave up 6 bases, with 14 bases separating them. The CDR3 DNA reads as TGTGCCAGCAGTCGGGTTGTTGGAGGTCAGCCCCAGCATTTT. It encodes CASSRVVGGQPQHF.

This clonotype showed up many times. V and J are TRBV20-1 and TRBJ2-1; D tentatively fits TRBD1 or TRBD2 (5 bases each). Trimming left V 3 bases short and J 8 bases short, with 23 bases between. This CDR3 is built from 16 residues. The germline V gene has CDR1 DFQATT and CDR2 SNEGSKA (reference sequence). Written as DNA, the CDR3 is TGCAGTGCTAGCATGACGGGGACCAGGCGGATGGATGAGCAGTTCTTC. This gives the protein CSASMTGTRRMDEQFF.

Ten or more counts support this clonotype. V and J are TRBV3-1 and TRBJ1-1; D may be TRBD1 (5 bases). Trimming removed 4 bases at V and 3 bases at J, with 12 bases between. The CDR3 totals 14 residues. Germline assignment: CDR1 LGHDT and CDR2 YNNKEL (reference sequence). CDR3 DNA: TGTGCCAGCAGCCTCCAGGGAGGAGACACTGAAGCTTTCTTT. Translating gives CASSLQGGDTEAFF.

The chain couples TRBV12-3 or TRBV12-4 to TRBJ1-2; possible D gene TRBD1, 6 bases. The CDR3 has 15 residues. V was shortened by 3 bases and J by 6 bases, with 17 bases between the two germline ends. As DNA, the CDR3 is TGTGCCAGCAGTTTGACGGGAGCAGGGGAGGATGGCTACACCTTC. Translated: CASSLTGAGEDGYTF.

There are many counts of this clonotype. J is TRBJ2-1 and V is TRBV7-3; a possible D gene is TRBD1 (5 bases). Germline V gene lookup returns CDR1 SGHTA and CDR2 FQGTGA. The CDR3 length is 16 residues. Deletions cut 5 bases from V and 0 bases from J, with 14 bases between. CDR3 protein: CASSPSGHSSYNEQFF. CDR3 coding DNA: TGTGCCAGCAGCCCCAGTGGACACAGCTCCTACAATGAGCAGTTCTTC. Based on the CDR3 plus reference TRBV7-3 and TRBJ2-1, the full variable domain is GAGVSQTPSNKVTEKGKYVELRCDPISGHTALYWYRQSLGQGPEFLIYFQGTGAADDSGLPNDRFFAVRPEGSVSTLKIQRTERGDSAVYLCASSPSGHSSYNEQFFGPGTRLTVL.

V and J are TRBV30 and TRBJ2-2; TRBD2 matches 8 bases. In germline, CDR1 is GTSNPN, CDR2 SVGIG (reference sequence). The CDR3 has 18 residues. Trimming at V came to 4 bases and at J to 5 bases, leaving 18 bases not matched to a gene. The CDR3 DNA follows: TGTGCCTGGAAAATTTTCATTGGTGGGACTAGTGATACCGGGGAGCTGTTTTTT. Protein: CAWKIFIGGTSDTGELFF.

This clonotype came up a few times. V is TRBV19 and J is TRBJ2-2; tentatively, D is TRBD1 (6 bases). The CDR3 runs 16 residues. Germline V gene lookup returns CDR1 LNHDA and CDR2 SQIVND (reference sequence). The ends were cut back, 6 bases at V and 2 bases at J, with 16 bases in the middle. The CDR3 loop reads CASRGGPSINTGELFF. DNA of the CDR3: TGTGCCAGTAGAGGGGGTCCCTCCATAAACACCGGGGAGCTGTTTTTT.

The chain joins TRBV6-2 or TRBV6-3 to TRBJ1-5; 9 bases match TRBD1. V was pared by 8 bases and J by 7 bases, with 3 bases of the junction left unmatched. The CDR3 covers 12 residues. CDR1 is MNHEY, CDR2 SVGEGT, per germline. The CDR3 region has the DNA TGTGCCAGCGACAGGGGGGTGCAGCCCCAGCATTTT. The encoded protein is CASDRGVQPQHF.

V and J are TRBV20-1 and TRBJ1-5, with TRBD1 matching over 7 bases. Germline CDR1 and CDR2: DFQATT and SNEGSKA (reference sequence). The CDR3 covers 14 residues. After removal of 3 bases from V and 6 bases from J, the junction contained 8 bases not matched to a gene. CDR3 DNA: TGCAGTGCTAGGGATCTGAGACAGGGTCAGCCCCAGCATTTT. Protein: CSARDLRQGQPQHF.

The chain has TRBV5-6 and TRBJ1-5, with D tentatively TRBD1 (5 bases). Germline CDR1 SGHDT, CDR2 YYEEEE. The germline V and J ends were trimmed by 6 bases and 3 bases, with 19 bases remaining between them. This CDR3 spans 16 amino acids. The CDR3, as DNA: TGTGCCAGCATGGAGGGGAGACAGCGCCCCAATCAGCCCCAGCATTTT. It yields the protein CASMEGRQRPNQPQHF.

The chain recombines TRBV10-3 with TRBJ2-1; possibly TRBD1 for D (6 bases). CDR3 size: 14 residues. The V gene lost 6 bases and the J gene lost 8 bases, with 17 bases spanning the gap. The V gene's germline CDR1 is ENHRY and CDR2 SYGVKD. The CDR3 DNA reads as TGTGCCATCAGGACCTGGACAGCTTGGGATGAGCAGTTCTTC. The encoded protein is CAIRTWTAWDEQFF.

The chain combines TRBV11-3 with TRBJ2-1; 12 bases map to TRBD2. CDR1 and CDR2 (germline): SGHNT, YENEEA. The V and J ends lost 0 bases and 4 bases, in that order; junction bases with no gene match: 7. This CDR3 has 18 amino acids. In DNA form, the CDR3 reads TGTGCCAGCAGCTTAGAGCCACCGGGACTAGCGGGTTACAATGAGCAGTTCTTC. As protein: CASSLEPPGLAGYNEQFF.